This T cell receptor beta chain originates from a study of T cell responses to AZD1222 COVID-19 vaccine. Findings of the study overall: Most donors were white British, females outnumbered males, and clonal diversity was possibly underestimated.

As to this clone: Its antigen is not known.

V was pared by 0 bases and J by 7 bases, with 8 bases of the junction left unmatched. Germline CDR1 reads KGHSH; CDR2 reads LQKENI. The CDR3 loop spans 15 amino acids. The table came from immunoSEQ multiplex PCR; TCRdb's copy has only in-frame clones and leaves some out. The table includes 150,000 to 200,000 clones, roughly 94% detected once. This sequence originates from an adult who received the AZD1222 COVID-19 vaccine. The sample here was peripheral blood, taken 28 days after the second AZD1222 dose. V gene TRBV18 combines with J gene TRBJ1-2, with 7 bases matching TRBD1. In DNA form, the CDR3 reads TGTGCCAGCTCACCACCGGCCCAGGGGGAAGGTGGCTACACCTTC. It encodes CASSPPAQGEGGYTF.